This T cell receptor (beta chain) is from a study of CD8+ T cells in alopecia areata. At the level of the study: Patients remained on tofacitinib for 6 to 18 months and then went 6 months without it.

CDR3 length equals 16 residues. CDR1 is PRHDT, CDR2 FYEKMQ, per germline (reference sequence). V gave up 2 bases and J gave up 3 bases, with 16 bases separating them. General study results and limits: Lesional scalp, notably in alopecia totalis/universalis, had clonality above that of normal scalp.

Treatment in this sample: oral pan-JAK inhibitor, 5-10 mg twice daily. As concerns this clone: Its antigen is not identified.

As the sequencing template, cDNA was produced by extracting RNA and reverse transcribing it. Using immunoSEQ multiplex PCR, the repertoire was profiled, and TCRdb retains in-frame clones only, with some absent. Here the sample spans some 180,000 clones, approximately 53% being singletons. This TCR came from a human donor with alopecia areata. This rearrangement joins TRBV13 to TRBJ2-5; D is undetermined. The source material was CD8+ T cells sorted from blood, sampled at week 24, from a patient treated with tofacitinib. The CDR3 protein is CASSLRSASAEETQYF. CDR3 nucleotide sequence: TGTGCCAGCAGCTTACGGTCCGCGTCAGCCGAAGAGACCCAGTACTTC.